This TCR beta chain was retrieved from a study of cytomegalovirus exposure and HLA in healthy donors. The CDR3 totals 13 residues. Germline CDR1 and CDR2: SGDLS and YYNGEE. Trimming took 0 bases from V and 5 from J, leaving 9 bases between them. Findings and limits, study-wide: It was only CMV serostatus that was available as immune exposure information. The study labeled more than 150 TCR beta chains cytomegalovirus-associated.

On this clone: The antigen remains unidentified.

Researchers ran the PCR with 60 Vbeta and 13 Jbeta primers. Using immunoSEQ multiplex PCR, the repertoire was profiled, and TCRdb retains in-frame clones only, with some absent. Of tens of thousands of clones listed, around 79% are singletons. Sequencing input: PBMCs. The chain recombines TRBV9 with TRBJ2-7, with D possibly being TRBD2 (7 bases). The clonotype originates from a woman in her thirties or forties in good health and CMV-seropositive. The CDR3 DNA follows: TGTGCCAGCAGCGTAGGGGGGGGCAACGAGCAGTACTTC. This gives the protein CASSVGGGNEQYF.